These T cell receptor beta chains were read from a single sample in a study of T cells after yellow fever vaccination. MiXCR was run by TCRdb on the 5' RACE reads, yielding one entry per CDR3 protein. The table lists 450,000 to 550,000 distinct CDR3 sequences, around a fifth of them singletons. The sample consisted of PBMCs, taken 21 days after the first yellow fever vaccination. Source of these receptors: a man between 18 and 35 years old who received the YFV17D yellow fever vaccine. Each CDR3 is given with its conserved first and last residue. D genes are given only for firm matches. Not all rows give a size; the values are once, few, many and, for expanded clones, a class.

>TRBV12-3/TRBV12-4|TRBJ1-5|NA|NA
CASSLARGPQHF
TGTGCCAGCAGTTTAGCCCGGGGGCCCCAGCATTTT
>TRBV5-1|TRBJ1-1|TRBD1|NA
CASSAPGQLGTEAFF
TGCGCCAGCAGCGCTCCGGGACAGCTAGGCACTGAAGCTTTCTTT
>TRBV25-1|TRBJ2-3|NA|NA
CASSEPSRRDTQYF
TGTGCCAGCAGTGAACCCTCCCGCCGAGATACGCAGTATTTT
>TRBV5-6|TRBJ2-1|NA|NA
CASSLLVQPSTKGNEQFF
TGTGCCAGCAGCTTGCTCGTTCAGCCTAGCACCAAAGGGAATGAGCAGTTCTTC
>TRBV12-3/TRBV12-4|TRBJ1-1|NA|few
CASIDGATEAFF
TGTGCCAGCATCGATGGGGCCACTGAAGCTTTCTTT
>TRBV3-1|TRBJ1-5|NA|few
CASSPFVRPQHF
TGTGCCAGCAGCCCCTTTGTGAGGCCCCAGCATTTT
>TRBV2|TRBJ1-3|NA|NA
CASIPPVSGNTIYF
TGTGCCAGCATCCCCCCAGTCTCTGGAAACACCATATATTTT
>TRBV28|TRBJ1-1|NA|NA
CASTSSDTEAFF
TGTGCCAGCACCTCGTCGGACACTGAAGCTTTCTTT
>TRBV12-3/TRBV12-4|TRBJ1-2|NA|few
CASSYVQIYGYTF
TGTGCCAGCAGTTACGTACAGATATATGGCTACACCTTC
>TRBV7-2|TRBJ2-7|NA|few
CASSSLPGALPYEQYF
TGTGCCAGCAGCTCCCTCCCGGGGGCGCTCCCCTACGAGCAGTACTTC
>TRBV9|TRBJ2-5|TRBD2|once
CASSVVLGLAGQETQYF
TGTGCCAGCAGCGTAGTTCTGGGGCTAGCGGGTCAAGAGACCCAGTACTTC
>TRBV10-3|TRBJ1-5|NA|NA
CAISESRGAGNQPQHF
TGTGCCATCAGTGAGTCCCGGGGGGCAGGCAATCAGCCCCAGCATTTT
>TRBV10-3|TRBJ1-6|NA|few
CAISESGENSPLHF
TGTGCCATCAGTGAGTCAGGGGAGAATTCACCCCTCCACTTT
>TRBV15|TRBJ2-7|NA|many
CATSRGPSYEQYF
TGTGCCACCAGCAGAGGCCCTTCCTACGAGCAGTACTTC
>TRBV7-9|TRBJ1-2|NA|NA
CASSLAGQSLRYTF
TGTGCCAGCAGCTTAGCCGGACAGTCGCTACGGTACACCTTC
>TRBV5-1|TRBJ1-4|NA|few
CASSAGPDEKLFF
TGCGCCAGCAGCGCGGGCCCTGATGAAAAACTGTTTTTT
>TRBV7-2|TRBJ1-1|TRBD1|NA
CASSEIQGANTEAFF
TGTGCCAGCAGCGAAATACAGGGGGCCAACACTGAAGCTTTCTTT
>TRBV5-1|TRBJ1-1|NA|NA
CASSRGGGEAFF
TGCGCCAGCAGCCGCGGGGGGGGTGAAGCTTTCTTT
>TRBV27|TRBJ2-1|TRBD2|NA
CASSLTSGEVYNEQFF
TGTGCCAGCAGTTTGACTAGCGGGGAAGTGTACAATGAGCAGTTCTTC
>TRBV15|TRBJ2-7|NA|many
CATSTGTTYEQYF
TGTGCCACCAGCACCGGGACGACCTACGAGCAGTACTTC
>TRBV12-3/TRBV12-4|TRBJ1-1|NA|many
CASSLDQGNTEAFF
TGTGCCAGCAGTTTAGACCAGGGGAACACTGAAGCTTTCTTT
>TRBV20-1|TRBJ1-1|NA|NA
CSAPLPQGHGTDTEAFF
TGCAGTGCCCCCCTTCCGCAGGGACACGGGACGGACACTGAAGCTTTCTTT
>TRBV5-1|TRBJ2-7|TRBD2|few
CASRRLAGDDYEQYF
TGCGCCAGCAGACGACTAGCGGGGGACGACTACGAGCAGTACTTC
>TRBV20-1|TRBJ1-5|NA|few
CSANGQGWPQHF
TGCAGTGCTAACGGCCAGGGGTGGCCCCAGCATTTT
>TRBV7-3|TRBJ2-1|NA|NA
CASSLLKNPYNEQFF
TGTGCCAGCAGCTTATTGAAGAACCCCTACAATGAGCAGTTCTTC
>TRBV7-2|TRBJ2-3|NA|few
CASSHPDRPDTQYF
TGTGCCAGCAGCCACCCCGACCGTCCAGATACGCAGTATTTT
>TRBV2|TRBJ1-1|NA|NA
CASSEGVLPLGTEAFF
TGTGCCAGCAGTGAGGGGGTCTTGCCCCTGGGCACTGAAGCTTTCTTT
>TRBV7-2|TRBJ2-3|TRBD2|few
CASSPSSGVRSDTQYF
TGTGCCAGCAGCCCTTCTAGCGGGGTGAGATCGGATACGCAGTATTTT
>TRBV7-9|TRBJ2-7|TRBD2|NA
CASGVAGAEAYEQYF
TGTGCCAGCGGGGTAGCGGGGGCAGAGGCCTACGAGCAGTACTTC
>TRBV12-3/TRBV12-4|TRBJ1-1|TRBD1|few
CASSPRTGADTEAFF
TGTGCCAGCAGTCCGCGGACAGGGGCCGACACTGAAGCTTTCTTT
>TRBV24-1|TRBJ1-1|NA|NA
CATSGSGSLNTEAFF
TGTGCCACCAGTGGTTCGGGCAGTCTGAACACTGAAGCTTTCTTT
>TRBV12-3/TRBV12-4|TRBJ1-1|NA|NA
CASVQGLRSTEAFF
TGTGCCAGCGTCCAGGGCCTCCGGAGCACTGAAGCTTTCTTT
>TRBV6-2/TRBV6-3|TRBJ1-1|NA|NA
CASSYDPGGTEAFF
TGTGCCAGCAGCTACGACCCTGGGGGCACTGAAGCTTTCTTT
>TRBV4-2|TRBJ2-4|NA|many
CASSQAPGFTKNIQYF
TGTGCCAGCAGCCAAGCTCCGGGGTTCACCAAAAACATTCAGTACTTC
>TRBV6-1|TRBJ1-5|NA|few
CASSGQTWNQPQHF
TGTGCCAGCAGTGGTCAAACGTGGAATCAGCCCCAGCATTTT
>TRBV7-2|TRBJ2-1|NA|few
CASSLEDGRSYNEQFF
TGTGCCAGCAGCTTAGAAGACGGCCGCTCCTACAATGAGCAGTTCTTC
>TRBV29-1|TRBJ2-3|NA|NA
CSVEDWGGGHSASDTQYF
TGCAGCGTTGAAGATTGGGGCGGGGGACATAGCGCATCAGATACGCAGTATTTT
>TRBV5-1|TRBJ1-2|NA|few
CASSLLVGDYTF
TGCGCCAGCAGCTTGTTGGTGGGTGACTACACCTTC
>TRBV7-9|TRBJ1-6|TRBD1|NA
CASSPGGRDNSPLHF
TGTGCCAGCAGCCCAGGGGGACGAGATAATTCACCCCTCCACTTT
>TRBV20-1|TRBJ2-2|NA|NA
CSASGATSFSGELFF
TGCAGTGCTAGTGGGGCAACTAGTTTTTCCGGGGAGCTGTTTTTT
>TRBV27|TRBJ1-5|NA|NA
CASRINGGNQPQHF
TGTGCCAGCAGGATCAACGGGGGCAATCAGCCCCAGCATTTT
>TRBV4-2|TRBJ2-2|NA|few
CASSQEESGTLKGGELFF
TGTGCCAGCAGCCAAGAAGAATCCGGGACCCTGAAAGGCGGGGAGCTGTTTTTT
>TRBV19|TRBJ1-1|TRBD1|few
CASSPGTGTTEAFF
TGTGCCAGTAGTCCCGGGACAGGGACCACTGAAGCTTTCTTT
>TRBV4-3|TRBJ2-7|TRBD2|NA
CASSQDGLAGPISYEQYF
TGCGCCAGCAGCCAAGATGGGCTAGCGGGGCCAATCTCCTACGAGCAGTACTTC
>TRBV5-8|TRBJ2-1|NA|NA
CASSFRGISYNEQFF
TGTGCCAGCAGCTTTCGAGGCATCTCCTACAATGAGCAGTTCTTC
>TRBV6-5|TRBJ1-4|NA|NA
CASRLAGGGEKLFF
TGTGCCAGCAGATTAGCCGGGGGTGGTGAAAAACTGTTTTTT
>TRBV7-8|TRBJ2-5|TRBD1|NA
CASSSSQGATETQYF
TGTGCCAGCAGCTCGTCACAGGGGGCCACGGAGACCCAGTACTTC
>TRBV18|TRBJ1-1|NA|NA
CASSSRGSMDTEAFF
TGTGCCAGCTCATCTAGGGGTTCGATGGACACTGAAGCTTTCTTT
>TRBV28|TRBJ2-2|NA|NA
CASRRTGGELFF
TGTGCCAGCAGGAGGACTGGCGGGGAGCTGTTTTTT
>TRBV30|TRBJ2-2|TRBD1|few
CAWSPGTGDELFF
TGTGCCTGGAGTCCCGGGACAGGGGATGAGCTGTTTTTT
>TRBV6-1|TRBJ2-2|TRBD2|few
CASTQSSGFGGELFF
TGTGCCAGCACCCAATCTAGCGGGTTCGGCGGGGAGCTGTTTTTT
>TRBV28|TRBJ2-1|TRBD2|few
CASSLGSGSHHYNEQFF
TGTGCCAGCAGTTTAGGTAGCGGGTCCCACCACTACAATGAGCAGTTCTTC
>TRBV12-3/TRBV12-4|TRBJ2-1|NA|few
CASSLFSKDNEQFF
TGTGCCAGCAGTTTATTTTCGAAGGACAATGAGCAGTTCTTC